The 17 T cell receptor beta chains below were found in one sample sequenced in a study of blood T cell repertoires in COVID-19. This table comes from immunoSEQ multiplex PCR, and its TCRdb copy is limited to in-frame clones, with some not included. Of 60,000 to 65,000 clones in the sample, around 73% are singletons; the top ten hold approximately 14%. The sequenced material came from peripheral blood. The source of these receptors is a man aged 55 to 70 with COVID-19, enrolled during active disease.

V usage is TRBV27 and J usage is TRBJ2-3; 7 bases map to TRBD2. Germline values: CDR1 MNHEY, CDR2 SMNVEV (reference sequence). This CDR3 comprises 16 residues. Unmatched junction bases numbered 11, after V lost 4 bases and J lost 4 bases. CDR3 amino acids: CASSSRLALPPDTQYF. The CDR3 DNA reads as TGTGCCAGCAGTTCGAGACTAGCCTTACCCCCAGATACGCAGTATTTT.

This sequence joins TRBV10-3 and TRBJ2-2; 9 bases align to TRBD2. Germline V gene data show CDR1 as ENHRY and CDR2 as SYGVKD. This CDR3 spans 16 amino acids. V trimming: 3 bases; J trimming: 4 bases; junction bases outside the gene matches: 6. The CDR3 loop reads CAISEASGDLTGELFF. The CDR3 bases are TGTGCCATCAGTGAAGCTAGCGGGGACCTCACCGGGGAGCTGTTTTTT.

The V gene is TRBV18, the J gene TRBJ2-3, with TRBD2 matching 10 bases. CDR3 length equals 16 residues. CDR1 and CDR2 (germline): KGHSH, LQKENI. The junction had 7 bases not matched to a gene; V was cut back by 5 bases and J by 2 bases. As DNA, the CDR3 is TGTGCCAGCTCATTGGGACTAGCGAGCGTCACAGATACGCAGTATTTT. Translating it yields CASSLGLASVTDTQYF.

This clone was counted only a few times. The rearrangement links TRBV6-2 or TRBV6-3 to TRBJ2-7; a possible D gene is TRBD2 (6 bases). The CDR3 loop spans 17 amino acids. The ends were cut back, 5 bases at V and 2 bases at J, with 22 bases in the middle. Germline values: CDR1 MNHEY, CDR2 SVGEGT. In DNA, the CDR3 is TGTGCCAGCAGTAAGAATCCTCCGGGACTCGTAACCTACGAGCAGTACTTC. It codes for CASSKNPPGLVTYEQYF.

The rearrangement uses TRBV27 and TRBJ2-5, with D unclear. The V end lost 5 bases, the J end lost 5 bases, and 12 bases lay between the germline ends. CDR1 and CDR2 from the germline V gene are MNHEY and SMNVEV (reference sequence). CDR3 length equals 13 residues. CDR3 coding DNA: TGTGCCAGCAGTCCGACTTGGTTGGAGACCCAGTACTTC. Translating it yields CASSPTWLETQYF.

The V call is TRBV5-1, the J call TRBJ2-2; D perhaps matches TRBD1 (5 bases). Germline-derived CDR1 and CDR2 are SGHRS and YFSETQ. CDR3 length equals 14 residues. The germline V and J ends were trimmed by 0 bases and 4 bases, with 7 bases remaining between them. CDR3 residues: CASSLGQSTGELFF. DNA of the CDR3: TGCGCCAGCAGCTTGGGACAGAGCACCGGGGAGCTGTTTTTT.

V is TRBV15 and J is TRBJ2-5, with D tentatively TRBD2 (6 bases). The CDR3 spans 17 residues. Germline CDR1 is LNHNV and CDR2 is YYDKDF (reference sequence). Trimming pared 4 bases from V and 5 bases from J, leaving 23 bases between. The CDR3 DNA follows: TGTGCCACCAGCAAACACCCCCCGGAGCGGGCGGGGGAGACCCAGTACTTC. Amino acid sequence: CATSKHPPERAGETQYF.

The chain couples TRBV5-4 to TRBJ1-6; D remains ambiguous. Trimming stripped 0 bases from V and 7 bases from J, with 14 bases between. The CDR3 runs to 16 residues. CDR1 and CDR2 (germline): SGHNT, YYREEE (reference sequence). CDR3 sequence reads: CASSLGLKEANSPLHF. The CDR3 DNA follows: TGTGCCAGCAGCTTGGGGCTCAAGGAGGCGAATTCACCCCTCCACTTT.

V usage is TRBV24-1 and J usage is TRBJ1-5, with D perhaps TRBD1 (5 bases). This CDR3 spans 15 amino acids. V was pared by 7 bases and J by 0 bases, with 12 bases between. Germline loops: CDR1 KGHDR, CDR2 SFDVKD. CDR3 loop: CATRREGLSNQPQHF. In nucleotides, the CDR3 is TGTGCCACCAGGAGGGAGGGACTTAGCAATCAGCCCCAGCATTTT.

The CDR3 DNA reads TGTGCCAGCAGCACGGGACAGGGGGCCTACAATGAGCAGTTCTTC. It translates to CASSTGQGAYNEQFF. The chain combines TRBV5-5 with TRBJ2-1; 11 bases are shared with TRBD1. Germline CDR1 reads SGHKS; CDR2 reads YYEKEE (reference sequence). The CDR3 consists of 15 residues. V was pared by 4 bases and J by 2 bases, with 2 bases of the junction left unmatched. The full variable domain, with the rest looked up from reference TRBV5-5 and TRBJ2-1, is DAGVTQSPTHLIKTRGQQVTLRCSPISGHKSVSWYQQVLGQGPQFIFQYYEKEERGRGNFPDRFSARQFPNYSSELNVNALLLGDSALYLCASSTGQGAYNEQFFGPGTRLTVL.

The chain recombines TRBV5-6 with TRBJ2-6; maybe TRBD2 (5 bases). V dropped 3 bases and J dropped 4 bases, with 14 bases sitting between them. The germline V gene encodes CDR1 SGHDT and CDR2 YYEEEE. The CDR3 is 16 amino acids. Here the CDR3 reads CASSSSGTAGANVLTF. The CDR3 coding sequence is TGTGCCAGCAGCTCATCGGGAACCGCGGGGGCCAACGTCCTGACTTTC.

This clone was counted once. The chain links TRBV27 to TRBJ2-7; maybe TRBD1 (5 bases). With 3 bases removed from V and 2 bases from J, the gap between germline ends came to 14 bases. The germline V gene has CDR1 MNHEY and CDR2 SMNVEV (reference sequence). This CDR3 comprises 15 residues. The CDR3 DNA sequence: TGTGCCAGCAGTTTCTCCCGTGCAGGGACCTACGAGCAGTACTTC. Translated: CASSFSRAGTYEQYF.

This rearrangement joins TRBV21-1 to TRBJ2-2; the table's D call, TRBD1, was not checked against the DNA. TRBV21-1 is a pseudogene. The CDR3 covers 13 residues. The CDR3 DNA follows: TGTGCCAAAGGTGGACAGGGGGCCGGGGAGCTGTTTTTT. This codes for CAKGGQGAGELFF.

J is TRBJ1-4 and V is TRBV28; TRBD1 agrees at 9 bases. Germline loops: CDR1 MDHEN, CDR2 SYDVKM. The trim removed 5 bases at V and 7 bases at J, leaving 8 bases unmatched. This CDR3 contains 15 residues. This chain's CDR3 is CASSTPTGGGEKLFF. The CDR3 region has the DNA TGTGCCAGCAGTACCCCCACAGGGGGCGGTGAAAAACTGTTTTTT.

V gene TRBV11-1 combines with J gene TRBJ2-1; no firm D call. This CDR3 is 12 amino acids long. Germline CDR1 and CDR2: SGHAT and FQDESV (reference sequence). The V end was cut by 1 base, the J end by 9 bases, with 7 bases between. CDR3 sequence reads: CASSLGGPEQFF. The CDR3, as DNA: TGTGCCAGCAGCTTAGGCGGCCCTGAGCAGTTCTTC.

J is TRBJ2-5 and V is TRBV5-4, with TRBD2 identical over 10 bases. V lost 4 bases and J lost 4; bases outside the gene matches: 4. CDR1 is SGHNT, CDR2 YYREEE, per germline (reference sequence). CDR3 length: 14 amino acids. The CDR3 bases are TGTGCCAGCAGCGTCACTAGCGGGGCAGAGACCCAGTACTTC. It is translated as CASSVTSGAETQYF.

The CDR3 sequence: CASMNRVDGYTF. The CDR3, as DNA: TGTGCCAGCATGAACAGGGTGGATGGCTACACCTTC. The chain is built from TRBV25-1 and TRBJ1-2, with a tentative D call TRBD1 (6 bases). This CDR3 spans 12 amino acids. Between the trimmed V and J ends, which lost 7 bases and 6 bases, there was a span of 12 bases. Germline loops: CDR1 MGHDK, CDR2 SYGVNS.